The next 21 T cell receptor beta chains were all read from a single sample in a study of chemoradiotherapy in HPV16-positive cancers. The repertoire was sequenced with immunoSEQ multiplex PCR; TCRdb's copy has only in-frame clones and lacks some. The sample contains about 68,000 clones, 88% of which appear only once. Here the sequenced sample was blood, taken from a patient who underwent chemoradiotherapy. All receptors come from a human donor with HPV-associated anogenital cancer.

The J gene is TRBJ2-7, the V gene TRBV19; D possibly corresponds to TRBD1 (6 bases). CDR3 length: 13 amino acids. Trimming shortened V by 5 bases and J by 6 bases, and 14 bases separated the two germline ends. Looked up from germline, CDR1 is LNHDA and CDR2 is SQIVND (reference sequence). Here the CDR3 DNA reads TGTGCCAGTAGTGGGACCTTAGGGGGCGAGCAGTACTTC. It codes for CASSGTLGGEQYF.

The V call is TRBV5-8, the J call TRBJ1-2; 7 bases agree with TRBD1. V lost 4 bases to trimming and J lost 4 bases; unmatched junction nucleotides: 7. The CDR3 consists of 14 residues. CDR1 and CDR2 from the germline V gene are SGHTS and YDEGEE. CDR3 sequence (DNA): TGTGCCAGCAGCAGGGGACAGCAGGGCTATGGCTACACCTTC. It encodes CASSRGQQGYGYTF. The whole variable domain, remainder taken from reference TRBV5-8 and TRBJ1-2, is EAGVTQSPTHLIKTRGQQATLRCSPISGHTSVYWYQQALGLGLQFLLWYDEGEERNRGNFPPRFSGRQFPNYSSELNVNALELEDSALYLCASSRGQQGYGYTFGSGTRLTVV.

The chain is built from TRBV4-1 and TRBJ2-1, with 10 bases aligning to TRBD2. The CDR3 spans 17 residues. The V segment lost 1 base and the J segment 7 bases; nucleotides outside the gene matches: 10. Germline CDR1 and CDR2: MGHRA and YSYEKL. CDR3 coding DNA: TGCGCCAGCAGCCAAGTAATGCTAGCGGGGGAAGGAAATGAGCAGTTCTTC. This encodes CASSQVMLAGEGNEQFF.

The chain is built from TRBV4-1 and TRBJ1-5; D is unclear. The CDR3 has 15 residues. Germline CDR1 and CDR2: MGHRA and YSYEKL. Trimming pared 0 bases from V and 1 base from J, leaving 7 bases between. The CDR3 spells CASSQDWSSNQPQHF. The CDR3 DNA sequence: TGCGCCAGCAGCCAAGATTGGTCGAGCAATCAGCCCCAGCATTTT.

In this sample, this clone turned up once. J is TRBJ1-2 and V is TRBV11-2; D remains ambiguous. Germline V gives CDR1 SGHAT, CDR2 FQNNGV. The CDR3 has 15 residues. The V end lost 4 bases, the J end lost 3 bases, and 15 bases lay between the germline ends. The CDR3 here is CASSSTTMAYYGYTF. In DNA form, the CDR3 reads TGTGCCAGCAGCTCAACCACAATGGCCTACTATGGCTACACCTTC.

The chain combines TRBV7-2 with TRBJ1-2, with 7 bases lining up with TRBD1. This CDR3 spans 13 amino acids. The germline V gene has CDR1 SGHTA and CDR2 FQGNSA. J gave up 3 bases and V 5 bases, and 3 bases lay outside the gene matches. Here the CDR3 reads CASSRDRDYGYTF. The CDR3 DNA sequence: TGTGCCAGCAGCCGTGACAGGGACTATGGCTACACCTTC. The full variable domain, with the rest looked up from reference TRBV7-2 and TRBJ1-2, is GAGVSQSPSNKVTEKGKDVELRCDPISGHTALYWYRQSLGQGLEFLIYFQGNSAPDKSGLPSDRFSAERTGGSVSTLTIQRTQQEDSAVYLCASSRDRDYGYTFGSGTRLTVV.

This clone came up once. The rearrangement joins TRBV6-4 to TRBJ2-5, with 11 bases aligning to TRBD1. The CDR3 is 17 residues long. The V and J ends lost 0 bases and 5 bases, in that order; junction bases with no gene match: 8. CDR1 is MRHNA, CDR2 SNTAGT, per germline. The CDR3 reads CASSDSIGQGAPETQYF. CDR3 nucleotides: TGTGCCAGCAGTGACTCCATCGGACAGGGGGCGCCTGAGACCCAGTACTTC.

This clone was detected a few times. This rearrangement joins TRBV7-9 to TRBJ1-6, with D unresolved. The CDR3 is made up of 14 amino acids. V dropped 1 base and J dropped 9 bases, with 10 bases sitting between them. Germline lookup yields CDR1 SEHNR and CDR2 FQNEAQ (reference sequence). The CDR3 sequence: CASSLDGLRSPLHF. The DNA of the CDR3 is TGTGCCAGCAGCTTAGATGGTCTGCGTTCACCCCTCCACTTT.

The chain couples TRBV19 to TRBJ2-2, with TRBD1 matching over 7 bases. With 2 bases clipped from V and 6 bases from J, the junction kept 3 bases outside the gene matches. The CDR3 extends over 14 amino acids. The germline V gene encodes CDR1 LNHDA and CDR2 SQIVND (reference sequence). The DNA for the CDR3 is TGTGCCAGTAGTATACAAACAGGGGCCGGGGAGCTGTTTTTT. Its translation: CASSIQTGAGELFF.

The V call is TRBV5-1, the J call TRBJ1-1; TRBD1 might be the D (5 bases). The V end was cut by 5 bases, the J end by 1 base, with 15 bases between. Germline V CDR1 and CDR2: SGHRS, YFSETQ. The CDR3 runs to 15 residues. The CDR3 DNA reads as TGCGCCAGCAGGTCCCGGGACCCTCGGAACACTGAAGCTTTCTTT. Protein: CASRSRDPRNTEAFF.

The chain has TRBV7-9 and TRBJ1-1; D gene uncertain. V lost 5 bases and J 7 bases, leaving 14 bases between the germline ends. The V gene's germline CDR1 is SEHNR and CDR2 FQNEAQ (reference sequence). CDR3 length equals 13 residues. CDR3 sequence: CASSHGLTDEAFF. The CDR3 DNA follows: TGTGCCAGCAGCCATGGTCTGACGGATGAAGCTTTCTTT.

This clone has more than one count but fewer than ten. The V call is TRBV6-5, the J call TRBJ2-1; D gene ambiguous. Germline V CDR1 and CDR2: MNHEY, SVGAGI. The CDR3 loop spans 15 amino acids. Trimming took 4 bases from V and 0 from J, leaving 10 bases between them. The CDR3 loop reads CASSSPYGSYNEQFF. DNA of the CDR3: TGTGCCAGCAGTTCCCCCTATGGCTCCTACAATGAGCAGTTCTTC.

This chain links TRBV7-2 with TRBJ1-1, with 8 bases identical to TRBD1. The germline gives CDR1 SGHTA, CDR2 FQGNSA. With V trimmed by 3 bases and J by 4 bases, 4 bases remained unmatched. There are 14 residues in the CDR3. CDR3 nucleotides: TGTGCCAGCAGCTTCTTAGACAGGGGCACTGAAGCTTTCTTT. Translated: CASSFLDRGTEAFF.

V usage is TRBV5-4 and J usage is TRBJ1-3, with unresolved D. Germline-derived CDR1 and CDR2 are SGHNT and YYREEE (reference sequence). The CDR3 is 13 residues long. V gave up 0 bases and J gave up 4 bases, with 5 bases separating them. The CDR3 DNA reads as TGTGCCAGCAGCTTGGCACAAGGAAACACCATATATTTT. Translation: CASSLAQGNTIYF.

V is TRBV6-1 and J is TRBJ1-3, with 10 bases that match TRBD1. With 0 bases clipped from V and 0 bases from J, the junction kept 8 bases outside the gene matches. CDR3 length: 19 residues. Germline loops: CDR1 MNHNS, CDR2 SASEGT. CDR3 DNA sequence: TGTGCCAGCAGTGAAGCCAGGGGACAGGGGACCCTCTCTGGAAACACCATATATTTT. It is translated as CASSEARGQGTLSGNTIYF.

This clone was picked up one time. The chain is built from TRBV7-8 and TRBJ1-5; D gene ambiguous. Germline loops: CDR1 SGHVS, CDR2 FQNEAQ. CDR3 length: 15 amino acids. V was clipped by 7 bases and J by 0 bases, with 13 bases between them. DNA for the CDR3: TGTGCCAGCATCAAAGGACGGTATAGCAATCAGCCCCAGCATTTT. It codes for CASIKGRYSNQPQHF.

This sequence joins TRBV7-2 and TRBJ1-2; D uncertain. The length of the CDR3 is 13 residues. CDR1 is SGHTA, CDR2 FQGNSA, per germline. The V gene lost 2 bases and the J gene lost 4 bases, with 8 bases spanning the gap. The DNA of the CDR3 is TGTGCCAGCAGCTTATGGTTCGGCTATGGCTACACCTTC. Its translation is CASSLWFGYGYTF.

The V call is TRBV5-1, the J call TRBJ1-1, with D possibly TRBD1 on 5 matching bases. Germline V gene data show CDR1 as SGHRS and CDR2 as YFSETQ. The CDR3 length is 15 residues. V was pared by 1 base and J by 4 bases, with 14 bases between. CDR3 DNA: TGCGCCAGCAGCTTGCGGGGGAAGGGGTCCACTGAAGCTTTCTTT. Translation gives CASSLRGKGSTEAFF.

The chain links TRBV18 to TRBJ1-2, with D possibly being TRBD1 (6 bases). CDR1 is KGHSH, CDR2 LQKENI, per germline. The CDR3 covers 15 residues. With 3 bases removed from V and 8 bases from J, the gap between germline ends came to 19 bases. The CDR3: CASSPRTDPGGGYTF. The CDR3 nucleotides are TGTGCCAGCTCACCCAGGACAGATCCCGGGGGAGGCTACACCTTC.

The V call is TRBV28, the J call TRBJ2-7; a possible D gene is TRBD1 (6 bases). The CDR3 extends over 15 amino acids. The V gene's germline CDR1 is MDHEN and CDR2 SYDVKM. Trimming left V 1 base short and J 4 bases short, with 14 bases between. The CDR3 bases are TGTGCCAGCAGTTTATATGCAACAAGGGGGTACGAGCAGTACTTC. Its protein product is CASSLYATRGYEQYF. The variable domain in full, completed from reference TRBV28 and TRBJ2-7, reads DVKVTQSSRYLVKRTGEKVFLECVQDMDHENMFWYRQDPGLGLRLIYFSYDVKMKEKGDIPEGYSVSREKKERFSLILESASTNQTSMYLCASSLYATRGYEQYFGPGTRLTVT.

As DNA, the CDR3 is TGTGCCAGCAGCGTAGTCGCCGAGGACAGGGTCCACAATGAGCAGTTCTTC. It yields the protein CASSVVAEDRVHNEQFF. V is TRBV9 and J is TRBJ2-1; 8 nucleotides match TRBD1. Looked up from germline, CDR1 is SGDLS and CDR2 is YYNGEE. The CDR3 has 17 amino acids. V was pared by 0 bases and J by 5 bases, with 10 bases of the junction left unmatched.